This record covers a single TCR beta chain. The source of the sample is a study of blood T cell repertoires in COVID-19. Study context: Nucleic acid was either cDNA or gDNA, and it came from T cells, B-cell-depleted T cells, or PBMCs.

As originally analysed: Estimation of nucleated cell counts was performed using reference gene primer amplification. Measured with immunoSEQ multiplex PCR; TCRdb has only the in-frame clones, and not every one. V, J and clone size were drawn from that table, and D and trimming were deduced from the DNA. The data contain 77,000 or so clones, approximately 85% of them singletons. Input material: peripheral blood. The receptor was isolated from an elderly man with acute or convalescent COVID-19.

The CDR3, as DNA: TGTGCCACCGCAGACAGGGGAAGGACCGGGGAGCTGTTTTTT. Translation gives CATADRGRTGELFF. The chain is built from TRBV19 and TRBJ2-2, with TRBD1 matching over 8 bases. The CDR3 has 14 residues. V dropped 10 bases and J dropped 5; count of bases not matched to a gene: 9. Germline V CDR1 and CDR2: LNHDA, SQIVND (reference sequence).